This T cell receptor beta chain was observed in a study of blood T cell repertoires in COVID-19. Turning to the study itself: The study drew acute and convalescent COVID-19 samples from the United States, Italy and Spain. T cells, B-cell-depleted T cells, or PBMCs supplied cDNA or gDNA.

This clone has more than one count but fewer than ten. Authors' methods: Scientists estimated how many nucleated cells there were by amplifying reference gene primers. Libraries were prepared by immunoSEQ multiplex PCR; TCRdb keeps only in-frame clonotypes and omits some of them. The DNA gave D and trimming, while V, J and clone size come from that table. The table records approximately 190,000 clones, 80% of them present only once. The sequencing sample was made of peripheral blood. The sequence derives from a man in his 60s with acute or convalescent COVID-19.

In DNA, the CDR3 is TGTGCCAGCAGCTTAGGAGGGGGGGCCTACGAGCAGTACTTC. It translates to CASSLGGGAYEQYF. The rearrangement uses TRBV13 and TRBJ2-7, with D maybe TRBD2 (7 bases). With 0 bases removed from V and 2 bases from J, the gap between germline ends came to 8 bases. The CDR3 spans 14 residues. The V gene's germline CDR1 is PRHDT and CDR2 FYEKMQ (reference sequence). The whole variable domain, remainder taken from reference TRBV13 and TRBJ2-7, is AAGVIQSPRHLIKEKRETATLKCYPIPRHDTVYWYQQGPGQDPQFLISFYEKMQSDKGSIPDRFSAQQFSDYHSELNMSSLELGDSALYFCASSLGGGAYEQYFGPGTRLTVT.